The 3 T cell receptor beta chains in this list originate from one sample, sequenced in a study of OX40 agonist ivuxolimab in advanced cancers. Sequencing used immunoSEQ multiplex PCR; TCRdb keeps in-frame clones, though not all of them. The table records 100,000 to 140,000 clones, around 93% of them present only once. Here the sequenced sample was CD4+ or CD8+ T cells sorted from blood, taken in a trial of the OX40 agonist ivuxolimab. All receptors come from an adult with an advanced solid tumor such as melanoma, head and neck, liver or kidney cancer.

The chain couples TRBV14 to TRBJ1-1, with unresolved D. The CDR3 sequence is 12 residues long. Germline V gives CDR1 SGHDN, CDR2 FVKESK. Trimming shortened V by 1 base and J by 5 bases, and 5 bases separated the two germline ends. Here the CDR3 DNA reads TGTGCCAGCAGCCAAGTTGGAACTGAAGCTTTCTTT. Its protein is CASSQVGTEAFF.

This chain uses TRBV7-8 with TRBJ1-1; perhaps TRBD1 as D (6 bases). CDR3 size: 14 residues. CDR1 is SGHVS, CDR2 FQNEAQ, per germline. The germline V and J ends were trimmed by 3 bases and 1 base, with 9 bases remaining between them. CDR3 sequence reads: CASSLAGQNTEAFF. The DNA for the CDR3 is TGTGCCAGCAGCTTGGCGGGACAGAACACTGAAGCTTTCTTT.

The genes are TRBV25-1 and TRBJ1-2, with D maybe TRBD1 (6 bases). Germline CDR1 is MGHDK and CDR2 is SYGVNS. The CDR3 is 14 residues long. Trimming stripped 3 bases from V and 0 bases from J, with 8 bases between. This CDR3 is CASSDDRSNYGYTF. CDR3 sequence (DNA): TGTGCCAGCAGTGACGACAGGTCTAACTATGGCTACACCTTC.